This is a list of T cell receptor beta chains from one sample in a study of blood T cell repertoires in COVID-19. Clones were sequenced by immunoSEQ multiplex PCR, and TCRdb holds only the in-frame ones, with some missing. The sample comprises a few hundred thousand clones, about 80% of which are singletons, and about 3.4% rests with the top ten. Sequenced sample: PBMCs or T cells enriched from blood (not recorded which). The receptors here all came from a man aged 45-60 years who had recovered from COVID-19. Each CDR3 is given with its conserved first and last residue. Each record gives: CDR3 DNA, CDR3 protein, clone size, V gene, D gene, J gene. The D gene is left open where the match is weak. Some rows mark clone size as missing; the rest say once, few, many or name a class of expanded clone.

cdr3_nt: TGCGCCAGCAGCCAAGATCTCGCGGGAGGGCCGGGGCAAGAGACCCAGTACTTC; cdr3_aa: CASSQDLAGGPGQETQYF; clone_size: -; v_call: TRBV4-3; d_call: TRBD2; j_call: TRBJ2-5
cdr3_nt: TGCGCCAGCAGTGGGACCACGACTAGCGGGGGCCGCACAGATACGCAGTATTTT; cdr3_aa: CASSGTTTSGGRTDTQYF; clone_size: -; v_call: TRBV10-1; d_call: TRBD2; j_call: TRBJ2-3
cdr3_nt: TGTGCCAGTGGGCTACAGGGCCCAGCTAACTATGGCTACACCTTC; cdr3_aa: CASGLQGPANYGYTF; clone_size: -; v_call: TRBV19; d_call: -; j_call: TRBJ1-2
cdr3_nt: TGTGCCAGCAGTTTGCAGGGTGGCTACACCTTC; cdr3_aa: CASSLQGGYTF; clone_size: -; v_call: TRBV12-3/TRBV12-4; d_call: -; j_call: TRBJ1-2
cdr3_nt: TGTGCCAGCAGCATGGGCCCGCCCGGAAACACCATATATTTT; cdr3_aa: CASSMGPPGNTIYF; clone_size: -; v_call: TRBV7-3; d_call: -; j_call: TRBJ1-3
cdr3_nt: TGTGCTGTCTCTGGTGGGAGGGCCGGAGATACGCAGTATTTT; cdr3_aa: CAVSGGRAGDTQYF; clone_size: -; v_call: TRBV7-7; d_call: TRBD2; j_call: TRBJ2-3
cdr3_nt: TGCACCAGCAGCCAAGATCCGGGACTAGTCCTCAATGAGCAGTTCTTC; cdr3_aa: CTSSQDPGLVLNEQFF; clone_size: -; v_call: TRBV1; d_call: -; j_call: TRBJ2-1
cdr3_nt: TGTGCCAGCACCCCAGCGGGAGGTAACACCGGGGAGCTGTTTTTT; cdr3_aa: CASTPAGGNTGELFF; clone_size: -; v_call: TRBV6-5; d_call: TRBD2; j_call: TRBJ2-2
cdr3_nt: TGTGCCAGCAGCTCGGACAGGGTTTCACCCCTCCACTTT; cdr3_aa: CASSSDRVSPLHF; clone_size: -; v_call: TRBV7-2; d_call: TRBD1; j_call: TRBJ1-6
cdr3_nt: TGTGCCGGAAGGACAGGGACGGAGACCCAGTACTTC; cdr3_aa: CAGRTGTETQYF; clone_size: -; v_call: TRBV6-5; d_call: TRBD1; j_call: TRBJ2-5
cdr3_nt: TGTGCCAGCAGCTTTCCGGGTAACTACAATGAGCAGTTCTTC; cdr3_aa: CASSFPGNYNEQFF; clone_size: -; v_call: TRBV11-3; d_call: -; j_call: TRBJ2-1
cdr3_nt: TGCGCCAGCAGCCAAGAGACGGCGGGGGGGTACGAGCAGTACTTC; cdr3_aa: CASSQETAGGYEQYF; clone_size: -; v_call: TRBV4-1; d_call: TRBD2; j_call: TRBJ2-7
cdr3_nt: TGCGCCAGCAGTTACCTCCGGGACAGGGGGATCTACGAGCAGTACTTC; cdr3_aa: CASSYLRDRGIYEQYF; clone_size: few; v_call: TRBV10-1; d_call: TRBD1; j_call: TRBJ2-7
cdr3_nt: TGTGCCAGCAGTTTCCTAGTAACAGATACGCAGTATTTT; cdr3_aa: CASSFLVTDTQYF; clone_size: -; v_call: TRBV12-3/TRBV12-4; d_call: -; j_call: TRBJ2-3
cdr3_nt: TGTGCCATCAGCGAGCTCAGCTACGAGCAGTACTTC; cdr3_aa: CAISELSYEQYF; clone_size: -; v_call: TRBV10-3; d_call: -; j_call: TRBJ2-7
cdr3_nt: TGTGCCACAATGGACAGGGGAGAGACCCAGTACTTC; cdr3_aa: CATMDRGETQYF; clone_size: -; v_call: TRBV10-3; d_call: TRBD1; j_call: TRBJ2-5
cdr3_nt: TGTGCCAGCAGTTACTCGAGGGAGACCCAGTACTTC; cdr3_aa: CASSYSRETQYF; clone_size: -; v_call: TRBV6-5; d_call: -; j_call: TRBJ2-5
cdr3_nt: TGTGCCTGGAGTACTAGGTACGAGCAGTACTTC; cdr3_aa: CAWSTRYEQYF; clone_size: -; v_call: TRBV30; d_call: -; j_call: TRBJ2-7
cdr3_nt: TGCGCCAGCAGCTTGGAGTTGCCTAGCGGGGGGGCTAGGACAGATACGCAGTATTTT; cdr3_aa: CASSLELPSGGARTDTQYF; clone_size: -; v_call: TRBV5-1; d_call: TRBD2; j_call: TRBJ2-3
cdr3_nt: TGTGCCAGCAGCTTAGAATCTAGTACGGGTGAGCAGTTCTTC; cdr3_aa: CASSLESSTGEQFF; clone_size: -; v_call: TRBV7-4; d_call: -; j_call: TRBJ2-1